The 2 T cell receptor beta chains below all came from one sample that was sequenced in a study of memory CD4+ T cells and cytomegalovirus serostatus. The repertoire was sequenced with immunoSEQ multiplex PCR; TCRdb's copy has only in-frame clones and lacks some. The data hold fewer than 50,000 clones, with about 80% observed a single time. The sort gate was single viable CD3+CD4+CD8-CD45RO+ cells for memory CD4+ T cells. Sequencing was performed on memory CD4+ T cells from blood. All receptors derive from an adult in good health and CMV-seropositive.

This chain connects TRBV5-5 to TRBJ2-7; TRBD2 matches at 7 bases. Per germline, CDR1 SGHKS and CDR2 YYEKEE (reference sequence). Trimming at V came to 0 bases and at J to 0 bases, leaving 3 bases not matched to a gene. The length of the CDR3 is 15 residues. CDR3 amino acids: CASSLGGTNSYEQYF. CDR3 coding DNA: TGTGCCAGCAGCTTGGGAGGGACTAACTCCTACGAGCAGTACTTC.

The rearrangement joins TRBV5-5 to TRBJ2-7, with 10 bases that match TRBD1. V lost 5 bases, J lost 1 base, and 9 bases stayed unmatched. CDR1 and CDR2 from the germline V gene are SGHKS and YYEKEE (reference sequence). There are 16 residues in the CDR3. The CDR3 reads CASSQQLGQGSYEQYF. DNA of the CDR3: TGTGCCAGCAGTCAACAGCTGGGACAGGGGTCCTACGAGCAGTACTTC.